The rows below give T cell receptor beta chains drawn from one sample of a study of TIL therapy for anti-PD-1-resistant metastatic lung cancer. Data came from immunoSEQ multiplex PCR; TCRdb stores just in-frame clones and leaves some out. Altogether approximately 27,000 clones are present, roughly two thirds being singletons, with the ten largest covering around 6.9%. The sample in question was tumor tissue, obtained at baseline. The source is a person aged 30 to 80 with non-small cell lung cancer. The conserved cysteine and the conserved F or W are not part of the CDR3 here. A D gene is named only where the DNA matches it firmly. Rows may omit the clone size; those that give it use once, few, many or a size class.

clone size: -; D gene: TRBD1; CDR3 length: 13; V gene: TRBV4-2; CDR3 protein: ASSLDRGRPYEQY
clone size: -; D gene: -; CDR3 length: 11; V gene: TRBV19; CDR3 protein: ASSMGRANEQF
clone size: -; D gene: TRBD1; CDR3 length: 9; V gene: TRBV29-1; CDR3 protein: SVGGTEGYT
clone size: -; D gene: TRBD1; CDR3 length: 13; V gene: TRBV10-3; CDR3 protein: AISGDDRGLTEAF
clone size: once; D gene: -; CDR3 length: 15; V gene: TRBV2; CDR3 protein: ASVARSPGPYGNTIY
clone size: -; D gene: TRBD1; CDR3 length: 12; V gene: TRBV6-1; CDR3 protein: ASSNTGGFETQY
clone size: few; D gene: -; CDR3 length: 13; V gene: TRBV5-6; CDR3 protein: ASSSLSSVASPLH
clone size: -; D gene: TRBD1; CDR3 length: 12; V gene: TRBV10-3; CDR3 protein: AISGTGVNYGYT
clone size: once; D gene: -; CDR3 length: 9; V gene: TRBV7-2; CDR3 protein: ASSPGFEQY
clone size: -; D gene: -; CDR3 length: 9; V gene: TRBV6-6; CDR3 protein: ASSYSGQSY
clone size: -; D gene: TRBD1; CDR3 length: 15; V gene: TRBV10-1; CDR3 protein: ASDGQGSSPSGNTIY